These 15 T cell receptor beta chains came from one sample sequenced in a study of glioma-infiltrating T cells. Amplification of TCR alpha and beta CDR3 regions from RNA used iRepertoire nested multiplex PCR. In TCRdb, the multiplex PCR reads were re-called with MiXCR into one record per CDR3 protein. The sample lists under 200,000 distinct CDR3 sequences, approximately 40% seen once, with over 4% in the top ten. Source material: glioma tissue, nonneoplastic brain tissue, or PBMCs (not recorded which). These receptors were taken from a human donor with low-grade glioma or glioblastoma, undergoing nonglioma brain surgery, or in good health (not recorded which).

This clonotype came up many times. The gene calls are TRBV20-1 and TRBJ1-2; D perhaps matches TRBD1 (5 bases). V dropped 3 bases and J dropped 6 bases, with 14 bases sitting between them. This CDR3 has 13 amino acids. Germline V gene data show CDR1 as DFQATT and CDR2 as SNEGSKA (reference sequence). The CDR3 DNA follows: TGCAGTGCTAGTACCCGGGAGGGGCATGGCTACACCTTC. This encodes CSASTREGHGYTF.

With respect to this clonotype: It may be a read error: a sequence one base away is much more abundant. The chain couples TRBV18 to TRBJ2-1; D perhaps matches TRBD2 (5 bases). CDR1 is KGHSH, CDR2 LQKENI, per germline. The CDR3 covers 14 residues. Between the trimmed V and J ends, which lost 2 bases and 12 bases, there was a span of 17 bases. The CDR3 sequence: CASSPLPGKGGQFF. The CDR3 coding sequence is TGTGCCAGCTCACCATTGCCGGGGAAGGGTGGGCAGTTCTTC.

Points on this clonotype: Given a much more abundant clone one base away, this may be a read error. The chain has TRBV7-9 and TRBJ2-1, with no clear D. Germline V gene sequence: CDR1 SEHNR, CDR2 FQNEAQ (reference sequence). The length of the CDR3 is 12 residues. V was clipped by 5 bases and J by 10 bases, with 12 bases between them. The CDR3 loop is CASSPRSGEQFF. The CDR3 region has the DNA TGTGCCAGCAGCCCCCGGTCTGGGGAGCAGTTCTTC. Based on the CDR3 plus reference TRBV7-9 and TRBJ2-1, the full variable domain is DTGVSQNPRHKITKRGQNVTFRCDPISEHNRLYWYRQTLGQGPEFLTYFQNEAQLEKSRLLSDRFSAERPKGSFSTLEIQRTEQGDSAMYLCASSPRSGEQFFGPGTRLTVL.

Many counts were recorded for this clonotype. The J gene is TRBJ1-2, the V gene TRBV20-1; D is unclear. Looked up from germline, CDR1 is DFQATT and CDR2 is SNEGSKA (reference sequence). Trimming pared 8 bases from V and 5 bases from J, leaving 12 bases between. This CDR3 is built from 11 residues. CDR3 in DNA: TGCAGTTGCTTAAGCCCGTATGGCTACACCTTC. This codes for CSCLSPYGYTF.

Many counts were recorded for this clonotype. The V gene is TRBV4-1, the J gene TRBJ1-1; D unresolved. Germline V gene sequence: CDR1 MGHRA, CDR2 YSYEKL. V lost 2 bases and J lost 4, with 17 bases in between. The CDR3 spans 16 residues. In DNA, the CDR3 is TGCGCCAGCAGCCAACCACCCGAACTCTGGGGCACTGAAGCTTTCTTT. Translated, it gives CASSQPPELWGTEAFF.

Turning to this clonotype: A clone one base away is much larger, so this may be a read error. This chain's CDR3 is CSAGGGPSSYNEQLF. For the CDR3, the DNA is TGCAGTGCCGGGGGTGGGCCCAGCTCCTACAATGAGCAGCTCTTC. The rearrangement links TRBV20-1 to TRBJ2-1; weak D call: TRBD2 (6 bases). The germline V gene has CDR1 DFQATT and CDR2 SNEGSKA (reference sequence). The CDR3 has 15 residues.

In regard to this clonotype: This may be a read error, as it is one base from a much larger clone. CDR3 DNA: TGTGCCAGCAGTGAATTTCTCTCTTCGGGCGACAGGGGAGACACTGAAGCTTTCTTT. As protein: CASSEFLSSGDRGDTEAFF. This chain uses TRBV25-1 with TRBJ1-1; 8 bases map to TRBD1. Germline loops: CDR1 MGHDK, CDR2 SYGVNS. Losses at the gene ends were 1 base for V and 3 bases for J; bases not matched to a gene: 16. The CDR3 spans 19 residues. Complete variable domain (other parts from reference TRBV25-1 and TRBJ1-1): EADIYQTPRYLVIGTGKKITLECSQTMGHDKMYWYQQDPGMELHLIHYSYGVNSTEKGDLSSESTVSRIRTEHFPLTLESARPSHTSQYLCASSEFLSSGDRGDTEAFFGQGTRLTVV.

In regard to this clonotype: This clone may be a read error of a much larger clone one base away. In DNA form, the CDR3 reads TGTGCCAGCATCCACGGACAGGAGAATCAGCCCCAGCATTTT. It codes for CASIHGQENQPQHF. The chain joins TRBV3-1 to TRBJ1-5; 7 bases map to TRBD1. Germline CDR1 is LGHDT and CDR2 is YNNKEL (reference sequence). Trimming took 7 bases from V and 4 from J; bases not matched to a gene: 7. The CDR3 extends over 14 amino acids.

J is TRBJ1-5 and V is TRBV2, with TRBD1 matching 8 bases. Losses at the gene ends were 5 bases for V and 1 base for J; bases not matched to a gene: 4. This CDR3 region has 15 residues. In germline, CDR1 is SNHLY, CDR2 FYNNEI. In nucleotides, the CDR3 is TGTGCCAGCAGTCACCGGGACAGGAGCAATCAGCCCCAGCATTTT. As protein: CASSHRDRSNQPQHF.

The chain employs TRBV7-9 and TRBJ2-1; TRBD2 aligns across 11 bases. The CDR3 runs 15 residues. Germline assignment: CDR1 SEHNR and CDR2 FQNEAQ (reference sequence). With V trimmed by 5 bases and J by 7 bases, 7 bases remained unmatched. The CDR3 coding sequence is TGTGCCAGCAGCGAGGAACTAGCGGGAGCTAATGAGCAGTTCTTC. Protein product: CASSEELAGANEQFF.

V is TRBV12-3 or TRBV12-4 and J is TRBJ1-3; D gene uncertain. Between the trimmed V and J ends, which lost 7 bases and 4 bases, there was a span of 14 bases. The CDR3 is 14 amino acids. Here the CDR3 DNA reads TGTGCCAGCATCCGGTCGTCGGACGGAAACACCATATATTTT. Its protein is CASIRSSDGNTIYF.

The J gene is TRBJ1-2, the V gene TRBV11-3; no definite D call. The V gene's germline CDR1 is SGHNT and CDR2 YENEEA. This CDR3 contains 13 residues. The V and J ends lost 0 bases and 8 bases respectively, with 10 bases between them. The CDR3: CASSLDSVGGYTF. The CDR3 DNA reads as TGTGCCAGCAGCTTAGATAGTGTAGGAGGCTACACCTTC. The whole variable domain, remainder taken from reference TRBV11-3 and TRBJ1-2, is EAGVVQSPRYKIIEKKQPVAFWCNPISGHNTLYWYLQNLGQGPELLIRYENEEAVDDSQLPKDRFSAERLKGVDSTLKIQPAELGDSAVYLCASSLDSVGGYTFGSGTRLTVV.

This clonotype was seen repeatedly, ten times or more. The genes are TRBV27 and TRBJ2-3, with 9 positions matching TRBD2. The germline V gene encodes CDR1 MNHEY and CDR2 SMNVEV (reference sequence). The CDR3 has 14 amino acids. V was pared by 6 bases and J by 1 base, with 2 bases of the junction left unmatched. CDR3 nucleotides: TGTGCCAGCAGATTAGCGGGAGGCACAGATACGCAGTATTTT. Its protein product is CASRLAGGTDTQYF.

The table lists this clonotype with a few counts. CDR3 region: CASSHRGDYGYTF. In DNA form, the CDR3 reads TGTGCCAGCTCCCACAGGGGTGACTATGGCTACACCTTC. The chain is built from TRBV18 and TRBJ1-2; 7 bases map to TRBD1. Germline V CDR1 and CDR2: KGHSH, LQKENI. This CDR3 has 13 amino acids. Trimming removed 6 bases from V and 3 bases from J; junction bases left unmatched: 4. The full variable domain, rest sourced from reference TRBV18 and TRBJ1-2, is NAGVMQNPRHLVRRRGQEARLRCSPMKGHSHVYWYRQLPEEGLKFMVYLQKENIIDESGMPKERFSAEFPKEGPSILRIQQVVRGDSAAYFCASSHRGDYGYTFGSGTRLTVV.

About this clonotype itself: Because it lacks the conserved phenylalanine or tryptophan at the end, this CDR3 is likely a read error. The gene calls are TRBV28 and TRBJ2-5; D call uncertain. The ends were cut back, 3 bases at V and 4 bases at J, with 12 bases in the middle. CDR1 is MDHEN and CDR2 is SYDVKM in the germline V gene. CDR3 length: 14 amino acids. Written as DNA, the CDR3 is TGTGCCAGCAGTTTCCACGTGGTGGCAGAGACCCAGTACTCC. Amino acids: CASSFHVVAETQYS.